There are a few counts of the clone carrying this T cell receptor (beta chain). This record belongs to a study of T-cell reconstitution after alpha-beta-depleted transplantation in children. V was cut by 4 bases and J by 0 bases, with 11 bases left in between. The CDR3 sequence is 14 residues long. Germline loops: CDR1 SGHRS, CDR2 YFSETQ. Construction of the TCRbeta library involved unique molecular identifiers. TCRdb ran MiXCR on the PCR reads and lists one entry per CDR3 protein. The data hold approximately 270,000 distinct CDR3 sequences, with approximately 9.6% observed a single time. The chain carries TRBV5-1 and TRBJ2-7; either TRBD1 or TRBD2 may fit D (5 bases each). The sequencing used PBMCs from the stem cell graft donor, collected from the stem cell graft. The sequence was obtained from a human donor who donated a stem cell graft to a child with SCID. CDR3 bases: TGCGCCAGCAGCGAGTACGGGGCCTCCTACGAGCAGTACTTC. Protein: CASSEYGASYEQYF.